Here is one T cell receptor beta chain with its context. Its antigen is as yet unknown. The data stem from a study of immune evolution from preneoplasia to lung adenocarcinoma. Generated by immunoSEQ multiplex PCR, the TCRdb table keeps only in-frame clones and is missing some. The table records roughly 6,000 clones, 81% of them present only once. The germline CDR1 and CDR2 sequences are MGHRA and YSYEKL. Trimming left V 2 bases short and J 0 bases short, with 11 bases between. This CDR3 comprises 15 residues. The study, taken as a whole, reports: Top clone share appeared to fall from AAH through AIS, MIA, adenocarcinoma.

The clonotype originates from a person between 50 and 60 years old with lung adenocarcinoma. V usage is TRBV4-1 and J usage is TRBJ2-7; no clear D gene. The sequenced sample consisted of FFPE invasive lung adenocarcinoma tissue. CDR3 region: CASSQTQAYSYEQYF. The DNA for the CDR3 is TGCGCCAGCAGCCAAACCCAGGCCTACTCCTACGAGCAGTACTTC.